These 22 T cell receptor beta chains were all obtained from the same sample, sequenced in a study of T cell repertoires in cytomegalovirus infection. TCRdb reanalysed the reads using MiXCR and keeps one entry per CDR3 protein. The top ten hold under 7% of the sample, which has some 220,000 distinct CDR3 sequences, roughly 6.5% seen once. Sequenced: PBMCs. Source of these receptors: a human donor in good health (CMV status not recorded). Some clones in this sample may be carry-over from other donors' samples.

This clonotype occurred many times. V is TRBV6-2 or TRBV6-3 and J is TRBJ1-1, with no clear D. Trimming took 5 bases from V and 0 from J, leaving 10 bases between them. CDR3 size: 14 residues. Germline V CDR1 and CDR2: MNHEY, SVGEGT. CDR3 residues: CASSPGLMNTEAFF. The DNA of the CDR3 is TGTGCCAGCAGTCCCGGACTGATGAACACTGAAGCTTTCTTT.

The chain links TRBV5-1 to TRBJ1-1; D gene uncertain. The V gene lost 0 bases and the J gene lost 6 bases, with 9 bases spanning the gap. Germline CDR1 is SGHRS and CDR2 is YFSETQ. This CDR3 has 13 residues. Written as DNA, the CDR3 is TGCGCCAGCAGCTTGGAGGGCGCACCTGAAGCTTTCTTT. Its protein product is CASSLEGAPEAFF.

This clonotype has ten or more counts. V is TRBV28 and J is TRBJ2-5; maybe TRBD1 (6 bases). Germline CDR1 reads MDHEN; CDR2 reads SYDVKM. The CDR3 totals 12 residues. The germline V and J ends were trimmed by 3 bases and 5 bases, with 7 bases remaining between them. As DNA, the CDR3 is TGTGCCAGCAGTTTCCAGGGGGAGACCCAGTACTTC. Translation: CASSFQGETQYF.

In this sample, this clonotype turned up many times. The chain uses TRBV10-3 and TRBJ2-1; TRBD1 agrees at 8 bases. The trim removed 5 bases at V and 9 bases at J, leaving 3 bases unmatched. There are 12 residues in the CDR3. The germline V gene has CDR1 ENHRY and CDR2 SYGVKD. The CDR3 sequence: CAISPDRGEQFF. As DNA, the CDR3 is TGTGCCATCAGTCCCGACAGGGGTGAGCAGTTCTTC.

In the case of this clonotype: One base away lies a much larger clone, so this may be a sequencing read error. The V gene is TRBV3-1, the J gene TRBJ2-2, with D perhaps given as TRBD1 or TRBD2 (5 bases each). CDR1 is LGHDT and CDR2 is YNNKEL in the germline V gene (reference sequence). The CDR3 spans 15 residues. DNA of the CDR3: TGTGCCAGCAGTGGGACCAGCACGAACACCGGGGAGCTGTATTTT. Translating gives CASSGTSTNTGELYF.

In its sample, this clonotype was seen many times. This chain connects TRBV18 to TRBJ1-6; D call uncertain. CDR3 size: 14 residues. Trimming removed 2 bases at V and 7 bases at J, with 9 bases between. Germline loops: CDR1 KGHSH, CDR2 LQKENI. In DNA, the CDR3 is TGTGCCAGCTCACCAGCCCGGGAGAATTCACCCCTCCACTTT. Amino acids: CASSPARENSPLHF.

This clonotype was counted many times. The rearrangement joins TRBV7-2 to TRBJ2-7; D possibly matches TRBD1 or TRBD2 (5 bases each). Germline CDR1 reads SGHTA; CDR2 reads FQGNSA. Trimming shortened V by 5 bases and J by 7 bases, and 18 bases separated the two germline ends. The CDR3 loop spans 14 amino acids. DNA for the CDR3: TGTGCCAGCAGCACCAGACGAGGGGTGGGGGAGCAGTACTTC. Its translation: CASSTRRGVGEQYF.

This clonotype was counted ten times or more. The chain combines TRBV12-3 or TRBV12-4 with TRBJ2-7; 7 bases fit TRBD1. V lost 7 bases and J lost 2; bases outside the gene matches: 8. The length of the CDR3 is 14 residues. DNA for the CDR3: TGTGCCAGCAACCGGGACAGTCAGGCCTACGAGCAGTACTTC. Amino acids: CASNRDSQAYEQYF.

This clonotype was picked up many times. V gene TRBV20-1 combines with J gene TRBJ2-5; TRBD1 aligns across 10 bases. Germline V gene sequence: CDR1 DFQATT, CDR2 SNEGSKA (reference sequence). CDR3 length equals 14 residues. V was pared by 0 bases and J by 4 bases, with 2 bases of the junction left unmatched. The CDR3: CSAREGTGVETQYF. In DNA, the CDR3 is TGCAGTGCTAGAGAGGGGACAGGGGTAGAGACCCAGTACTTC.

This clonotype showed up many times. The rearrangement joins TRBV14 to TRBJ1-2; unclear D gene. V was cut by 3 bases and J by 2 bases, with 4 bases left in between. The CDR3 extends over 12 amino acids. From germline, CDR1 is SGHDN and CDR2 FVKESK. CDR3 amino acids: CASSQGNYGYTF. As DNA, the CDR3 is TGTGCCAGCAGCCAGGGCAACTATGGCTACACCTTC. The complete variable domain, with remaining parts taken from reference TRBV14 and TRBJ1-2, reads EAGVTQFPSHSVIEKGQTVTLRCDPISGHDNLYWYRRVMGKEIKFLLHFVKESKQDESGMPNNRFLAERTGGTYSTLKVQPAELEDSGVYFCASSQGNYGYTFGSGTRLTVV.

This clonotype was counted at least ten times. The chain carries TRBV5-1 and TRBJ2-7; 8 nucleotides match TRBD1. Germline CDR1 SGHRS, CDR2 YFSETQ. The CDR3 covers 15 residues. The V gene end was trimmed by 0 bases and the J gene end by 3 bases; junction bases not matched to a gene: 5. In DNA, the CDR3 is TGCGCCAGCAGCTTGGAGACAGGGGTATACTACGAGCAGTACTTC. Residues: CASSLETGVYYEQYF.

This clonotype was observed a few times. The gene calls are TRBV20-1 and TRBJ2-7, with D unresolved. This CDR3 is 15 amino acids long. The ends were cut back, 0 bases at V and 2 bases at J, with 14 bases in the middle. Per the germline V gene, CDR1 is DFQATT and CDR2 is SNEGSKA (reference sequence). CDR3 region: CSARDPRTAAYEQYF. The CDR3 bases are TGCAGTGCTAGAGATCCTAGGACCGCCGCCTACGAGCAGTACTTC.

This clonotype was counted ten times or more. The chain joins TRBV7-2 to TRBJ1-4; perhaps TRBD1 as D (6 bases). Germline CDR1 reads SGHTA; CDR2 reads FQGNSA. The CDR3 loop spans 16 amino acids. Trimming took 1 base from V and 3 from J, leaving 12 bases between them. The CDR3 nucleotides are TGTGCCAGCAGCTTAGGGACAGCGCTCGCTAATGAAAAACTGTTTTTT. Translated: CASSLGTALANEKLFF. Complete variable domain (other parts from reference TRBV7-2 and TRBJ1-4): GAGVSQSPSNKVTEKGKDVELRCDPISGHTALYWYRQSLGQGLEFLIYFQGNSAPDKSGLPSDRFSAERTGGSVSTLTIQRTQQEDSAVYLCASSLGTALANEKLFFGSGTQLSVL.

The sample holds many counts of this clonotype. CDR3 bases: TGCAGCTCAGGAGCGGGGAGAGGGGAGACCCAGTACTTC. Translation: CSSGAGRGETQYF. The rearrangement uses TRBV29-1 and TRBJ2-5, with 7 bases identical to TRBD2. The V segment lost 8 bases and the J segment 5 bases; nucleotides outside the gene matches: 11. The CDR3 runs 13 residues. CDR1 is SQVTM, CDR2 ANQGSEA, per germline.

In this sample, this clonotype turned up many times. The chain links TRBV12-5 to TRBJ2-1; perhaps TRBD2 as D (5 bases). V was cut by 3 bases and J by 12 bases, with 15 bases left in between. The germline CDR1 and CDR2 sequences are LGHNT and FRNRAP. The CDR3 contains 13 residues. The DNA of the CDR3 is TGTGCTAGTGGTTTTGGCGAGGGTCGGAGGCAGTTCTTC. It encodes CASGFGEGRRQFF.

The table lists this clonotype with many counts. This rearrangement joins TRBV12-3 or TRBV12-4 to TRBJ1-1; D not resolved. The CDR3 is 13 amino acids. The germline V and J ends were trimmed by 4 bases and 1 base, with 7 bases remaining between them. CDR3 coding DNA: TGTGCCAGCAGTTCCGCCGGGAACACTGAAGCTTTCTTT. Translating it yields CASSSAGNTEAFF.

This clonotype has a count of ten or more. This rearrangement joins TRBV11-3 to TRBJ1-1; no firm D call. The CDR3 length is 15 residues. CDR1 is SGHNT and CDR2 is YENEEA in the germline V gene. V gave up 5 bases and J gave up 3 bases, with 16 bases separating them. In DNA, the CDR3 is TGTGCCAGCAGCCCACGACACGGCCTGGACACTGAAGCTTTCTTT. This sequence encodes CASSPRHGLDTEAFF. Filled out from reference TRBV11-3 and TRBJ1-1, the complete variable domain reads EAGVVQSPRYKIIEKKQPVAFWCNPISGHNTLYWYLQNLGQGPELLIRYENEEAVDDSQLPKDRFSAERLKGVDSTLKIQPAELGDSAVYLCASSPRHGLDTEAFFGQGTRLTVV.

This clonotype has more than one count but fewer than ten. The chain is built from TRBV20-1 and TRBJ2-7; 14 positions agree with TRBD2. V shed 5 bases and J 2 bases; nucleotides not matched to a gene: 5. CDR3 length equals 15 residues. Germline CDR1 is DFQATT and CDR2 is SNEGSKA (reference sequence). CDR3 DNA sequence: TGCAGTGCTCGACTAGCGGGGGGGCTCACCTACGAGCAGTACTTC. Its protein is CSARLAGGLTYEQYF.

This clonotype was counted many times. The V gene is TRBV2, the J gene TRBJ2-1; weak D call: TRBD1 (6 bases). The CDR3 is 12 amino acids. Trimming removed 8 bases at V and 7 bases at J, with 12 bases between. Germline V lookup: CDR1 SNHLY, CDR2 FYNNEI. The CDR3 bases are TGTGCCAGCCGCCAGGGGAATAATGAGCAGTTCTTC. Translated, it gives CASRQGNNEQFF.

As concerns this clonotype: One end of the junction does not line up with germline, which may come from a read error. V usage is TRBV6-2 or TRBV6-3 and J usage is TRBJ2-2, with D maybe TRBD2 (5 bases). The CDR3 has 13 residues. CDR1 is MNHEY and CDR2 is SVGEGT in the germline V gene. The CDR3 bases are TGTGCCGGCGCAGCGGCTCGGACCGGGGATCTGTTTTTT. Translating it yields CAGAAARTGDLFF.

This clonotype was counted only a few times. The rearrangement links TRBV7-9 to TRBJ1-3; D is unclear. The CDR3 sequence is 11 residues long. Germline CDR1 and CDR2: SEHNR and FQNEAQ (reference sequence). V was pared by 4 bases and J by 6 bases, with 4 bases between. The CDR3 DNA follows: TGTGCCAGCAGCTCCCAAAACACCATATATTTT. Its translation is CASSSQNTIYF.

This clonotype was detected many times. The chain carries TRBV5-5 and TRBJ2-1; D uncertain. Germline V lookup: CDR1 SGHKS, CDR2 YYEKEE (reference sequence). The CDR3 covers 14 residues. V gave up 4 bases and J gave up 1 base, with 9 bases separating them. The DNA of the CDR3 is TGTGCCAGCAGCCCGGACCCTTCCTACAATGAGCAGTTCTTC. Protein: CASSPDPSYNEQFF.